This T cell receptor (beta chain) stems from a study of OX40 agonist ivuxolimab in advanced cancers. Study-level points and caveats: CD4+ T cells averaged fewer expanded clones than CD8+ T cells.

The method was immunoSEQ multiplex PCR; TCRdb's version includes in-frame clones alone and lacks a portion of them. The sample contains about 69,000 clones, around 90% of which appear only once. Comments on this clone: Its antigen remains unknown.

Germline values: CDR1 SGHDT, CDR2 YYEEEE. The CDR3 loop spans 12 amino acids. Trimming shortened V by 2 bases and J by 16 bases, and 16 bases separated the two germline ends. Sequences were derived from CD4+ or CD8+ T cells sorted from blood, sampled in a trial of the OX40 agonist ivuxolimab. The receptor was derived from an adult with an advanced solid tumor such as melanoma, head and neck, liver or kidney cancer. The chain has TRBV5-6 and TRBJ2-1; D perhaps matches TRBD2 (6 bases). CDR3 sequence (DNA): TGTGCCAGCAGCTTTGGGGGAGCGCGGGGCTTCTTC. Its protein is CASSFGGARGFF.